The rows below give T cell receptor beta chains drawn from one sample of a study of T cell responses to AZD1222 COVID-19 vaccine. Assay: immunoSEQ multiplex PCR; the TCRdb copy retains only in-frame clones and omits some. The sample records 120,000 or so clones, 70% to 90% being singletons. Here the sequenced sample was peripheral blood, taken 28 days after the second AZD1222 dose. These receptors all come from an adult who received the AZD1222 COVID-19 vaccine. CDR3s include the opening cysteine and the closing phenylalanine or tryptophan. A D gene is named only where the DNA matches it firmly. Clone size is not always given. Where it is, it says once, few, many or a class for expanded clones.

TRBV2,.,.,TRBJ1-4,CASETDREKLFF,TGTGCCAGCGAGACCGATCGGGAAAAACTGTTTTTT
TRBV2,.,TRBD1,TRBJ1-5,CASSGRQGNNQPQHF,TGTGCCAGCAGTGGGCGACAGGGGAACAATCAGCCCCAGCATTTT
TRBV30,.,.,TRBJ1-2,CAWTAGENYGYTF,TGTGCCTGGACGGCGGGGGAGAACTATGGCTACACCTTC
TRBV18,.,.,TRBJ2-3,CASSRGTDTQYF,TGTGCCAGCTCCCGCGGCACAGATACGCAGTATTTT
TRBV5-3,.,TRBD1,TRBJ2-6,CARSLDRDRFLSFSGANVLTF,TGTGCCAGAAGCTTGGACAGGGACAGGTTCCTAAGCTTCTCTGGGGCCAACGTCCTGACTTTC
TRBV6-5,.,.,TRBJ1-5,CASRGMSNQPQHF,TGTGCCAGCAGAGGGATGAGCAATCAGCCCCAGCATTTT
TRBV7-3,many,TRBD1,TRBJ1-1,CASSSRTGSAAEAFF,TGTGCCAGCAGCTCCAGGACAGGGTCCGCCGCTGAAGCTTTCTTT
TRBV2,once,TRBD1,TRBJ1-4,CASSGQVRREKLFF,TGTGCCAGCAGCGGACAGGTCAGGCGTGAAAAACTGTTTTTT
TRBV3-1/TRBV3-2,.,.,TRBJ1-1,CASSLQFGENTEAFF,TGTGCCAGCAGCCTTCAATTCGGGGAGAACACTGAAGCTTTCTTT
TRBV18,once,TRBD1,TRBJ1-5,CASTATGMSNQPQHF,TGTGCCAGCACCGCGACAGGGATGAGCAATCAGCCCCAGCATTTT